This TCR beta chain was captured by sequencing in a study of shared clonotypes between healthy human individuals. Study-level results: Generally, naive subsets came out with larger estimated richness than memory subsets.

Comments on this clone: No antigen is known for it.

It was around 180 ng DNA, 31,000 or so T cell genomes, that sorted-subset replicate PCRs used. The repertoire was sequenced with immunoSEQ multiplex PCR; TCRdb's copy has only in-frame clones and lacks some. Of about 1.9 million clones in the sample, 93% were seen once. Naive CD8 cells, CD45RO-negative and positively selected for CCR7, excluded terminally differentiated effector memory CD45RA+ cells. Healthy and HIV-negative, the adult donors had no recent acute infections or vaccinations. Per the germline V gene, CDR1 is SGHVS and CDR2 is FQNEAQ. V gave up 3 bases and J gave up 2 bases; unmatched junction bases: 8. This CDR3 has 16 amino acids.

The TCR comes from a man between 18 and 35 years old in good health. Some clones in this sample may be carry-over from other donors' samples. The V call is TRBV7-8, the J call TRBJ1-2; 8 bases map to TRBD1. The sample comprised naive CD8+ T cells from PBMCs. The CDR3 is CASSFLSGGPNYGYTF. DNA of the CDR3: TGTGCCAGCAGCTTCCTGTCAGGGGGCCCGAACTATGGCTACACCTTC.